Below, 24 T cell receptor beta chains from the same sample are listed, as sequenced in a study of shared clonotypes between healthy human individuals. Clones were sequenced by immunoSEQ multiplex PCR, and TCRdb holds only the in-frame ones, with some missing. The table lists approximately 500,000 clones, 95% to 97% of them singletons. Sequenced: naive CD4+ T cells sorted from blood. Described subset: CD45RA+ positively selected. Receptors originate from a woman in her thirties in good health.

The chain couples TRBV2 to TRBJ1-3; 12 bases match TRBD1. Unmatched junction bases numbered 12, after V lost 7 bases and J lost 2 bases. Germline CDR1 and CDR2: SNHLY and FYNNEI. CDR3 length: 18 residues. CDR3 DNA: TGTGCCAGCATCCCGGGACAGGGGGCTATCAATGCTGGAAACACCATATATTTT. It codes for CASIPGQGAINAGNTIYF.

This clone was detected only once. V gene TRBV7-9 combines with J gene TRBJ1-5; D is undetermined. Trimming left V 4 bases short and J 9 bases short, with 16 bases between. Germline loops: CDR1 SEHNR, CDR2 FQNEAQ (reference sequence). The CDR3 runs 14 residues. The DNA of the CDR3 is TGTGCCAGCAGCTCTTCCGGGCCGGCCACGCCCCAGCATTTT. It yields the protein CASSSSGPATPQHF.

Only one count was recorded for this clone. The genes are TRBV9 and TRBJ2-5; 8 bases map to TRBD1. TRBJ2-7 matches the DNA end more closely, so the J call is doubtful. The CDR3 contains 13 residues. Germline lookup yields CDR1 SGDLS and CDR2 YYNGEE. The CDR3 loop is CASSISGGSEQYF. The DNA of the CDR3 is TGTGCCAGCAGCATATCAGGGGGCAGCGAGCAGTACTTC.

V is TRBV5-6 and J is TRBJ2-2; possibly TRBD2 for D (7 bases). This CDR3 is 17 amino acids long. V was cut by 3 bases and J by 2 bases, with 17 bases left in between. Germline CDR1 and CDR2: SGHDT and YYEEEE. The DNA for the CDR3 is TGTGCCAGCAGCTGGGGGGCGGGAGCGGCTAACACCGGGGAGCTGTTTTTT. This encodes CASSWGAGAANTGELFF.

The rearrangement links TRBV7-9 to TRBJ2-2; TRBD2 matches 8 bases. Germline values: CDR1 SEHNR, CDR2 FQNEAQ (reference sequence). J was trimmed by 3 bases and V by 0 bases; bases with no gene match: 3. The CDR3 contains 16 residues. CDR3 residues: CASSLAGLGDTGELFF. In DNA form, the CDR3 reads TGTGCCAGCAGCTTAGCGGGACTAGGGGACACCGGGGAGCTGTTTTTT. The whole variable domain, remainder taken from reference TRBV7-9 and TRBJ2-2, is DTGVSQNPRHKITKRGQNVTFRCDPISEHNRLYWYRQTLGQGPEFLTYFQNEAQLEKSRLLSDRFSAERPKGSFSTLEIQRTEQGDSAMYLCASSLAGLGDTGELFFGEGSRLTVL.

The chain uses TRBV18 and TRBJ2-5, with D possibly TRBD2 on 6 matching bases. Germline values: CDR1 KGHSH, CDR2 LQKENI. V dropped 0 bases and J dropped 5 bases, with 13 bases sitting between them. The CDR3 is made up of 15 amino acids. The CDR3 is CASSPPEGRGETQYF. As DNA, the CDR3 is TGTGCCAGCTCACCACCGGAAGGGCGGGGTGAGACCCAGTACTTC.

The genes are TRBV10-3 and TRBJ2-7, with 11 bases lining up with TRBD2. Trimming cost V 6 bases and J 1 base; bases outside gene matches: 2. This CDR3 contains 14 residues. Germline V gives CDR1 ENHRY, CDR2 SYGVKD. The CDR3 sequence is CAISRTSGSYEQYF. Written as DNA, the CDR3 is TGTGCCATCAGCAGGACTAGCGGGTCCTACGAGCAGTACTTC.

The gene calls are TRBV4-1 and TRBJ2-3, with 7 nucleotides matching TRBD2. V gave up 0 bases and J gave up 2 bases; unmatched junction bases: 5. Germline V lookup: CDR1 MGHRA, CDR2 YSYEKL. The CDR3 has 16 residues. The CDR3 region is CASSQEWREHTDTQYF. CDR3 bases: TGCGCCAGCAGCCAAGAATGGCGGGAGCACACAGATACGCAGTATTTT.

The genes are TRBV11-3 and TRBJ2-7; no firm D call. In germline, CDR1 is SGHNT, CDR2 YENEEA. There are 14 residues in the CDR3. V lost 5 bases and J lost 0, with 11 bases in between. This CDR3 is CASSPSASSYEQYF. CDR3 in DNA: TGTGCCAGCAGCCCCAGCGCGAGCTCCTACGAGCAGTACTTC.

The rearrangement links TRBV12-5 to TRBJ2-5; possibly TRBD1 for D (6 bases). Trimming took off 6 bases at V and 5 bases at J, with 16 bases between the two ends. CDR1 is LGHNT and CDR2 is FRNRAP in the germline V gene. The CDR3 is 14 amino acids. The CDR3 protein is CASGNRVGGETQYF. The CDR3 coding sequence is TGTGCTAGTGGGAACAGGGTGGGTGGCGAGACCCAGTACTTC.

The V gene is TRBV5-6, the J gene TRBJ1-6; D is unresolved. Germline V gives CDR1 SGHDT, CDR2 YYEEEE. The CDR3 covers 15 residues. Trimming took off 1 base at V and 8 bases at J, with 13 bases between the two ends. The CDR3 nucleotides read TGTGCCAGCAGCTTGAAGGGATCCGGGGATTCACCCCTCCACTTT. Its translation is CASSLKGSGDSPLHF.

This chain uses TRBV11-3 with TRBJ2-1; the D is unclear. The CDR3 length is 13 residues. Germline V gives CDR1 SGHNT, CDR2 YENEEA. With 3 bases removed from V and 4 bases from J, the gap between germline ends came to 7 bases. The CDR3 DNA sequence: TGTGCCAGCAGCTTTAACAGTTACAATGAGCAGTTCTTC. Its translation: CASSFNSYNEQFF.

The rearrangement joins TRBV11-1 to TRBJ2-1; maybe TRBD2 (5 bases). The CDR3 contains 18 residues. The V and J ends lost 2 bases and 0 bases respectively, with 17 bases between them. CDR1 is SGHAT, CDR2 FQDESV, per germline (reference sequence). The CDR3: CASSLRLAISSSYNEQFF. The CDR3 region has the DNA TGTGCCAGCAGCTTAAGGCTAGCAATCTCGAGCTCCTACAATGAGCAGTTCTTC.

The J gene is TRBJ2-1, the V gene TRBV11-2, with 10 bases matching TRBD2. The CDR3 runs 16 residues. V trimming: 5 bases; J trimming: 9 bases; junction bases outside the gene matches: 13. CDR1 SGHAT and CDR2 FQNNGV come from the germline V gene. CDR3: CASSNLQREGRVEQFF. The CDR3, as DNA: TGTGCCAGCAGCAACTTACAGCGGGAGGGCCGGGTTGAGCAGTTCTTC.

The chain recombines TRBV18 with TRBJ2-6, with D maybe TRBD2 (6 bases). This CDR3 contains 16 residues. V was clipped by 0 bases and J by 3 bases, with 9 bases between them. Looked up from germline, CDR1 is KGHSH and CDR2 is LQKENI. The CDR3 DNA follows: TGTGCCAGCTCACCACCAGGAGGGGTTGGGGCCAACGTCCTGACTTTC. It is translated as CASSPPGGVGANVLTF.

A word on this clone: The identical CDR3 is also encoded by other nucleotide sequences in the sample. This chain joins TRBV28 and TRBJ1-5; tentative D call: TRBD1 (5 bases). V was trimmed by 5 bases and J by 2 bases, leaving 13 bases between them. Germline values: CDR1 MDHEN, CDR2 SYDVKM. The CDR3 has 15 residues. The CDR3 region has the DNA TGTGCCAGCAGTGGCCCGGGGGGTGGCAATCAGCCCCAGCATTTT. Residues: CASSGPGGGNQPQHF.

The genes are TRBV5-5 and TRBJ1-1; D unclear. The V gene's germline CDR1 is SGHKS and CDR2 YYEKEE (reference sequence). V was clipped by 5 bases and J by 1 base, with 12 bases between them. The CDR3 is 14 residues long. CDR3 coding DNA: TGTGCCAGCAGAGTTTCATCCGGGAACACTGAAGCTTTCTTT. Amino acid sequence: CASRVSSGNTEAFF.

Of note for this clone: The sample contains more than one DNA sequence encoding this CDR3. The chain employs TRBV28 and TRBJ2-7; perhaps D is TRBD1 or TRBD2 (5 bases each). The germline gives CDR1 MDHEN, CDR2 SYDVKM. V was pared by 8 bases and J by 2 bases, with 10 bases between. The CDR3 runs 12 residues. CDR3 nucleotide sequence: TGTGCCAGCGGGGACCGTGCCTACGAGCAGTACTTC. This encodes CASGDRAYEQYF.

The chain employs TRBV6-5 and TRBJ2-7; 7 positions match TRBD2. V lost 2 bases and J lost 4; bases outside the gene matches: 11. The CDR3 length is 16 residues. Per germline, CDR1 MNHEY and CDR2 SVGAGI. The chain's CDR3 is CASSYRRASGAYEQYF. The CDR3 DNA follows: TGTGCCAGCAGTTACCGTCGTGCTAGCGGCGCTTACGAGCAGTACTTC.

V is TRBV19 and J is TRBJ1-5; D perhaps matches TRBD1 (5 bases). Between the trimmed V and J ends, which lost 5 bases and 9 bases, there was a span of 20 bases. Germline CDR1 and CDR2: LNHDA and SQIVND (reference sequence). This CDR3 is 15 amino acids long. CDR3 nucleotide sequence: TGTGCCAGTAGTCGGGACGGGATTGGTCCAGTGCCCCAGCATTTT. Its translation is CASSRDGIGPVPQHF.

This rearrangement joins TRBV6-5 to TRBJ2-5, with 11 bases matching TRBD1. V gave up 1 base and J gave up 9 bases; unmatched junction bases: 4. Germline values: CDR1 MNHEY, CDR2 SVGAGI. The CDR3 consists of 14 residues. The CDR3 is CASSYWGQGVSQYF. CDR3 DNA: TGTGCCAGCAGTTACTGGGGACAGGGGGTATCCCAGTACTTC.

The CDR3 region is CASSLTGQGEKLFF. The CDR3 bases are TGCGCCAGCAGCCTTACTGGACAGGGGGAAAAACTGTTTTTT. The V gene is TRBV5-1, the J gene TRBJ1-4; 9 bases agree with TRBD1. Germline trimming cut 4 bases from V and 8 bases from J; bases unmatched to any gene: 6. The CDR3 runs to 14 residues. Germline CDR1 SGHRS, CDR2 YFSETQ.

The chain employs TRBV27 and TRBJ1-4, with a tentative D call TRBD1 (5 bases). Trimming pared 4 bases from V and 13 bases from J, leaving 16 bases between. Germline-derived CDR1 and CDR2 are MNHEY and SMNVEV (reference sequence). This CDR3 has 13 amino acids. The CDR3 DNA reads TGTGCCAGCAGTTCTCGACAGTCCTGGAGACTGTTTTTT. Its protein is CASSSRQSWRLFF.

The DNA of the CDR3 is TGTGCCACCAGCAGAGTAGACGGCCTGTCCTACGAGCAGTACTTC. Its translation is CATSRVDGLSYEQYF. The V gene is TRBV15, the J gene TRBJ2-7; D unclear. The CDR3 is 15 amino acids. Germline CDR1 LNHNV, CDR2 YYDKDF (reference sequence). The germline V and J ends were trimmed by 1 base and 1 base, with 11 bases remaining between them.